This T cell receptor (beta chain) was retrieved from a study of OX40 agonist ivuxolimab in advanced cancers. Whole-study findings and limits: The antigens recognized by the expanded peripheral T cells, that is their antigen specificity, were not determined.

Regarding this clone: The antigen remains undetermined.

The method was immunoSEQ multiplex PCR; TCRdb's version includes in-frame clones alone and lacks a portion of them. The table lists around 70,000 clones, roughly 80% of them singletons. Patients had blood sampled at baseline and again on cycle 4 day 1 and cycle 7 day 1. Germline CDR1 and CDR2: WNHNN and SYGVQD (reference sequence). The CDR3 contains 16 residues. V trimming: 0 bases; J trimming: 3 bases; junction bases outside the gene matches: 5. The rearrangement links TRBV10-1 to TRBJ1-5, with 7 bases fitting TRBD1. This clonotype was sampled from an adult with an advanced solid tumor such as melanoma, head and neck, liver or kidney cancer. Sequenced here: CD4+ or CD8+ T cells sorted from blood, sampled in a trial of the OX40 agonist ivuxolimab. The CDR3 bases are TGCGCCAGCAGTGAGTCCGGGGACAGTTACAATCAGCCCCAGCATTTT. It specifies CASSESGDSYNQPQHF.